This T cell receptor (beta chain) was identified in a study of blood T cell repertoires in COVID-19. Study context: Specimens from acute and convalescent COVID-19 originated in the United States, Italy and Spain. Sources were T cells, B-cell-depleted T cells, or PBMCs; the material itself was cDNA or gDNA.

As processed by the authors: Amplification from reference gene primers served as the basis for estimated nucleated cell counts. The data were produced by immunoSEQ multiplex PCR, yet TCRdb's version contains in-frame clones alone and is incomplete. The DNA gave D and trimming, while V, J and clone size come from that table. The data show 150,000 to 200,000 clones, around 90% seen once. V was trimmed by 4 bases and J by 6 bases, leaving 10 bases between them. The CDR3 covers 12 residues. Germline V lookup: CDR1 SGHRS, CDR2 YFSETQ. The TCR comes from a human donor in a cohort sampled during active COVID-19. Sequencing was carried out using peripheral blood. The chain is built from TRBV5-1 and TRBJ1-2; tentatively, D is TRBD1 (6 bases). CDR3 sequence (DNA): TGCGCCAGCAGCACGGACAGTCATGGCTACACCTTC. Translated, it gives CASSTDSHGYTF. The variable domain in full, with the rest retrieved from reference TRBV5-1 and TRBJ1-2, is KAGVTQTPRYLIKTRGQQVTLSCSPISGHRSVSWYQQTPGQGLQFLFEYFSETQRNKGNFPGRFSGRQFSNSRSEMNVSTLELGDSALYLCASSTDSHGYTFGSGTRLTVV.